The text below deals with one TCR beta chain. These data originate in a study of T cell responses to AZD1222 COVID-19 vaccine. Germline CDR1 and CDR2: SGDLS and YYNGEE. The V end was cut by 1 base, the J end by 7 bases, with 14 bases between. The CDR3 is 15 residues long. This table comes from immunoSEQ multiplex PCR, and its TCRdb copy is limited to in-frame clones, with some not included. Of 100,000 or so clones listed, roughly nine tenths are singletons. V usage is TRBV9 and J usage is TRBJ1-4; no reliable D call. Specimen: peripheral blood, collected 28 days after the second AZD1222 dose. The sequence came from an adult who received the AZD1222 COVID-19 vaccine. CDR3 sequence reads: CASSVSLGFGEKLFF. In nucleotides, the CDR3 is TGTGCCAGCAGCGTAAGTTTAGGTTTTGGTGAAAAACTGTTTTTT. The entire variable domain, with the rest obtained from reference TRBV9 and TRBJ1-4, is as follows: DSGVTQTPKHLITATGQRVTLRCSPRSGDLSVYWYQQSLDQGLQFLIQYYNGEERAKGNILERFSAQQFPDLHSELNLSSLELGDSALYFCASSVSLGFGEKLFFGSGTQLSVL.